The 12 T cell receptor beta chains below come from one sample, sequenced in a study of response to subunit inactivated influenza vaccine. TCRdb fed the RT-PCR reads into MiXCR, producing one record per CDR3 protein. The data contain under 500,000 distinct CDR3 sequences, 9.5% to 12% of them singletons. Sequencing was performed on PBMCs from blood, taken 45 days after vaccination. All receptors come from a man aged 45 to 65 who received an inactivated influenza vaccine.

This clonotype has a count of ten or more. V and J are TRBV7-2 and TRBJ1-1; 8 bases fit TRBD1. This CDR3 spans 15 amino acids. CDR1 is SGHTA, CDR2 FQGNSA, per germline. V was clipped by 1 base and J by 5 bases; unmatched bases: 6. In nucleotides, the CDR3 is TGTGCCAGCAGCTTAGTATCAGGGGGCGGTACTGAAGCTTTCTTT. Translation gives CASSLVSGGGTEAFF.

This clonotype has a count of ten or more. CDR3 sequence reads: CASSSLTGRVGYTF. CDR3 sequence (DNA): TGTGCCAGCAGTTCCTTAACAGGGAGAGTAGGCTACACCTTC. The chain combines TRBV27 with TRBJ1-2, with TRBD1 as a possible D gene (6 bases). The CDR3 covers 14 residues. Between the trimmed V and J ends, which lost 4 bases and 8 bases, there was a span of 17 bases. CDR1 and CDR2 (germline): MNHEY, SMNVEV (reference sequence).

V and J are TRBV6-6 and TRBJ1-1; D unclear. V shed 5 bases and J shed 2 bases, with 9 bases lying between them. The CDR3 is 13 amino acids. Per the germline V gene, CDR1 is MNHNY and CDR2 is SVGAGI (reference sequence). CDR3 amino acids: CASSPGINTEAFF. The DNA for the CDR3 is TGTGCCAGCAGTCCCGGGATTAACACTGAAGCTTTCTTT.

This clonotype was counted a few times. The chain couples TRBV6-5 to TRBJ2-5; D possibly uses TRBD1 or TRBD2 (5 bases each). The germline V gene has CDR1 MNHEY and CDR2 SVGAGI. The CDR3 length is 15 residues. Deletions cut 1 base from V and 6 bases from J, with 15 bases between. CDR3 DNA: TGTGCCAGCAGTTACTTCTCGGGGCAGCAAAAGACCCAGTACTTC. Its translation: CASSYFSGQQKTQYF.

The gene calls are TRBV20-1 and TRBJ2-5, with 16 bases lining up with TRBD2. With 5 bases clipped from V and 0 bases from J, the junction kept 15 bases outside the gene matches. CDR3 length: 20 amino acids. Germline CDR1 DFQATT, CDR2 SNEGSKA (reference sequence). The CDR3 DNA sequence: TGCAGTGCTCATTCAATGGGACTAGCGGGAGGGCTGTTGGACCAAGAGACCCAGTACTTC. This encodes CSAHSMGLAGGLLDQETQYF.

This clonotype was detected ten times or more. This chain uses TRBV10-3 with TRBJ2-3; 9 positions agree with TRBD2. J lost 9 bases, V lost 6 bases, and 10 bases had no gene match. This CDR3 has 14 residues. Germline CDR1 is ENHRY and CDR2 is SYGVKD. The CDR3 loop is CAIRLAGPEDTQYF. Written as DNA, the CDR3 is TGTGCCATCAGACTAGCGGGTCCCGAAGACACGCAGTATTTT.

This clonotype was detected only a few times. The chain carries TRBV21-1 and TRBJ2-5; the table's D call of TRBD2 was not tested on the DNA. TRBV21-1 is termed a pseudogene. This CDR3 spans 17 amino acids. This chain's CDR3 is CASSKFAAGDHQETQYF. CDR3 coding DNA: TGTGCCAGCAGCAAATTCGCAGCGGGGGACCACCAAGAGACCCAGTACTTC.

In this sample, this clonotype turned up a few times. V is TRBV7-2 and J is TRBJ2-2, with TRBD1 identical over 8 bases. The J segment lost 2 bases and the V segment lost 5 bases, leaving 10 bases of the junction unmatched. The CDR3 spans 17 residues. From germline, CDR1 is SGHTA and CDR2 FQGNSA. CDR3 nucleotides: TGTGCCAGCAGCCTATCCACGGACAGGGCAAACACCGGGGAGCTGTTTTTT. Amino acid sequence: CASSLSTDRANTGELFF.

This clonotype was picked up many times. Here the CDR3 DNA reads TGTGCCAGCAGTTACCTTGACAGCTACAATCAGCCCCAGCATTTT. Encoded protein: CASSYLDSYNQPQHF. This chain connects TRBV6-5 to TRBJ1-5; D is perhaps TRBD1 (5 bases). The CDR3 runs to 15 residues. The ends were cut back, 2 bases at V and 3 bases at J, with 11 bases in the middle. The germline gives CDR1 MNHEY, CDR2 SVGAGI.

The chain couples TRBV11-1 to TRBJ2-1; the match to TRBD2 covers 10 bases. V shed 6 bases, J shed 3 bases, and the junction held 11 bases outside the gene matches. Germline V gene data show CDR1 as SGHAT and CDR2 as FQDESV (reference sequence). The CDR3 totals 17 residues. The CDR3 reads CASSLLTSGEYYNEQFF. The CDR3 nucleotides are TGTGCCAGCAGTTTGCTAACTAGCGGGGAATACTACAATGAGCAGTTCTTC. Full variable domain (rest looked up from reference TRBV11-1 and TRBJ2-1): EAEVAQSPRYKITEKSQAVAFWCDPISGHATLYWYRQILGQGPELLVQFQDESVVDDSQLPKDRFSAERLKGVDSTLKIQPAELGDSAMYLCASSLLTSGEYYNEQFFGPGTRLTVL.

This clonotype showed up just a few times. The gene calls are TRBV7-2 and TRBJ2-5; D gene ambiguous. This CDR3 is built from 15 residues. Germline-derived CDR1 and CDR2 are SGHTA and FQGNSA. V was shortened by 4 bases and J by 5 bases, with 17 bases between the two germline ends. The CDR3 coding sequence is TGTGCCAGCAGCTCCCACTTAAGCCCGAGGGAGACCCAGTACTTC. Protein sequence: CASSSHLSPRETQYF.

This clonotype was detected ten times or more. The chain combines TRBV15 with TRBJ1-6; unclear D gene. CDR3 size: 15 residues. The germline V gene encodes CDR1 LNHNV and CDR2 YYDKDF (reference sequence). V lost 0 bases, J lost 6 bases, and 9 bases lay in between. The CDR3 coding sequence is TGTGCCACCAGCAGAGATCGCCCCGTTAATTCACCCCTCCACTTT. Translating it yields CATSRDRPVNSPLHF.